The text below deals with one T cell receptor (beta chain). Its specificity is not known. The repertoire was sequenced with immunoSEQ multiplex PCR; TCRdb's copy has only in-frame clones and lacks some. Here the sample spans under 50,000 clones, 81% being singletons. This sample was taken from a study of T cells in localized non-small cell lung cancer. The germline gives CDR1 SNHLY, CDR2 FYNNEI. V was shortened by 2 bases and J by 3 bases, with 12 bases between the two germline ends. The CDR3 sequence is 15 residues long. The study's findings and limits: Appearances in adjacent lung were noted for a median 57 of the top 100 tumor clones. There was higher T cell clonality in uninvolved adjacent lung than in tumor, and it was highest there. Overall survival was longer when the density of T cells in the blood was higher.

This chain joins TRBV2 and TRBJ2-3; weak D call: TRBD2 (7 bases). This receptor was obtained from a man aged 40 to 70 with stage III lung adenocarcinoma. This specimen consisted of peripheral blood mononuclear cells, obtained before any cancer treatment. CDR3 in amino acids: CASSENGGQTDTQYF. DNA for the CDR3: TGTGCCAGCAGTGAAAACGGGGGGCAGACAGATACGCAGTATTTT.